The rows below give T cell receptor beta chains drawn from one sample of a study of CD8+ T cells in alopecia areata. The table came from immunoSEQ multiplex PCR; TCRdb's copy has only in-frame clones and leaves some out. The sample holds 42,000 or so clones, roughly 92% seen once. Sequenced material: CD8+ T cells sorted from blood, taken at week 24, from a patient treated with tofacitinib. The receptors were gathered from a human donor with alopecia areata. The CDR3 runs from the conserved cysteine through the conserved F or W. Fields, in order: CDR3 length, J gene, D gene, V gene, CDR3 protein. D genes are given only for firm matches.

>15|TRBJ2-3|TRBD1|TRBV4-3
CASSQDRQGLDTQYF
>15|TRBJ2-1|TRBD1|TRBV27
CASSTPGQGRDEQFF
>14|TRBJ2-1|.|TRBV28
CASSATHTGNEQFF
>14|TRBJ2-7|TRBD1|TRBV10-3
CAISFDRGEYEQYF
>16|TRBJ1-2|.|TRBV27
CASSSPFSVGGGGYTF
>12|TRBJ2-7|.|TRBV11-1
CASSPHDGEQYF
>13|TRBJ2-5|.|TRBV6-5
CASSYQGGETRYF
>15|TRBJ1-2|TRBD1|TRBV5-6
CASSFLPGTVDGYTF
>15|TRBJ2-1|.|TRBV5-5
CASSRDVGSYNEQFF
>14|TRBJ2-3|.|TRBV6-5
CASSSGPRADTQYF
>11|TRBJ2-7|.|TRBV6-5
CASSYRGWQYF
>14|TRBJ2-7|.|TRBV4-3
CASSQDMGVYEQYF
>14|TRBJ2-2|.|TRBV6-4
CASSDTGGGRELFF
>13|TRBJ2-7|.|TRBV29-1
CSVKQGRPYEQYF
>14|.|.|TRBV13
CASSLDTATYEQYF
>12|TRBJ2-2|.|TRBV10-3
CAIGTLSGELFF
>16|TRBJ2-3|TRBD2|TRBV27
CASSSILAGGADTQYF
>13|TRBJ2-7|.|TRBV7-9
CASSGPGAYEQYF
>13|TRBJ2-3|.|TRBV7-3
CASSPQITDTQYF
>13|TRBJ2-7|TRBD2|TRBV7-6
CASSPGGTYEQYF
>16|TRBJ2-3|.|TRBV29-1
CSVEDLGGENPDTQYF
>13|TRBJ2-3|.|TRBV25-1
CASSVTSTDTQYF
>14|TRBJ2-3|.|TRBV15
CATSRGPSTDTQYF
>13|TRBJ2-7|.|TRBV5-8
CAIPTSITYEQYF
>15|TRBJ1-5|TRBD1|TRBV4-2
CASSVDRGGGQPQHF
>11|TRBJ2-5|.|TRBV7-2
CASSPQETQYF
>20|TRBJ2-3|TRBD2|TRBV27
CASSSRYRSSGGARTDTQYF
>14|TRBJ1-1|.|TRBV5-7
CASSFGAVETEAFF
>15|TRBJ2-2|.|TRBV6-1
CASSDGDLRTGELFF
>11|TRBJ2-1|.|TRBV28
CASSLGVEQFF
>13|TRBJ2-7|.|TRBV7-2
CASSLSTAYEQYF
>14|TRBJ2-1|.|TRBV29-1
CSVEGEGYYNEQFF
>15|TRBJ2-3|.|TRBV9
CASSVVSGAGDTQYF
>14|TRBJ2-7|.|TRBV28
CASSVDRIAYEQYF
>15|TRBJ2-2|.|TRBV6-5
CASSYLLGRTGELFF
>16|TRBJ2-2|.|TRBV28
CASTPSRGGNTGELFF
>13|TRBJ2-7|.|TRBV4-1
CASSQAPSVVQYF
>15|TRBJ2-3|TRBD2|TRBV11-2
CASSLHGGSTDTQYF
>15|TRBJ2-7|.|TRBV28
CASSLQRISSGEQYF
>14|TRBJ2-7|.|TRBV5-6
CASSLGGIFYEQYF
>17|TRBJ2-5|.|TRBV7-9
CASSLAPSRTPQETQYF
>11|TRBJ2-7|.|TRBV29-1
CSVVSDYEQYF
>14|TRBJ2-7|.|TRBV7-3
CASSLGTVGYEQYF
>14|TRBJ2-7|.|TRBV6-5
CASSYQGSSYEQYF
>16|TRBJ2-5|.|TRBV11-2
CASSPNASPLEETQYF